A single sample is the source of the 14 T cell receptor beta chains below, sequenced in a study of blood T cells in healthy people across ages. Alongside a J-beta primer mix, a sample-barcoded 5' primer served in a second PCR lasting about 7 to 11 cycles. TCRdb reanalysed the 5' RACE reads using MiXCR and keeps one entry per CDR3 protein. The table lists about a million distinct CDR3 sequences, roughly half of them singletons. Sequenced material: blood. All receptors come from a woman in her sixties in good health.

This clonotype was counted between two and nine times. The rearrangement uses TRBV4-2 and TRBJ2-3; 10 bases match TRBD2. V gave up 3 bases and J gave up 6 bases; unmatched junction bases: 12. This CDR3 has 17 residues. CDR1 is LGHNA, CDR2 YNFKEQ, per germline. CDR3 region: CASSHTLAGEWADTQYF. The CDR3 DNA reads as TGTGCCAGCAGCCACACCCTAGCGGGAGAATGGGCCGATACGCAGTATTTT.

This rearrangement joins TRBV12-3 or TRBV12-4 to TRBJ1-5; D is undetermined. The CDR3 has 12 residues. V lost 4 bases, J lost 5 bases, and 6 bases lay in between. The CDR3 sequence: CASSYSYQPQHF. The CDR3 DNA is TGTGCCAGCAGTTACAGCTATCAGCCCCAGCATTTT.

This chain joins TRBV7-8 and TRBJ2-7; possibly TRBD1 for D (6 bases). Judging by the DNA end, TRBJ2-5 fits better; the J call may be wrong. This CDR3 has 15 residues. Germline-derived CDR1 and CDR2 are SGHVS and FQNEAQ. CDR3 region: CASSLTGSRLETQYF. Here the CDR3 DNA reads TGTGCCAGCAGCTTGACAGGTTCGAGGCTGGAGACCCAGTACTTC.

This clonotype was detected only a few times. The genes are TRBV12-3 or TRBV12-4 and TRBJ2-3; D is undetermined. The ends were cut back, 3 bases at V and 7 bases at J, with 11 bases in the middle. The CDR3 contains 13 residues. The CDR3: CASSLDPRNTQYF. CDR3 in DNA: TGTGCCAGCAGTTTGGACCCGAGGAATACGCAGTATTTT.

This chain links TRBV2 with TRBJ2-2, with TRBD2 matching over 8 bases. Trimming removed 3 bases from V and 3 bases from J; junction bases left unmatched: 9. The CDR3 has 17 residues. Germline values: CDR1 SNHLY, CDR2 FYNNEI. Here the CDR3 DNA reads TGTGCCAGCAGTGATTGGGACGGGAGGGCCTACACCGGGGAGCTGTTTTTT. Translation: CASSDWDGRAYTGELFF.

The V gene is TRBV7-2, the J gene TRBJ2-1; 11 nucleotides align to TRBD2. Germline CDR1 reads SGHTA; CDR2 reads FQGNSA. The CDR3 sequence is 16 residues long. The J segment lost 7 bases and the V segment lost 4 bases, leaving 9 bases of the junction unmatched. CDR3 region: CASSSSLAGVRNEQFF. The CDR3 nucleotides read TGTGCCAGCAGCTCGTCACTAGCGGGAGTTAGGAATGAGCAGTTCTTC.

The rearrangement links TRBV20-1 to TRBJ2-5, with D unclear. There are 15 residues in the CDR3. Deletions cut 0 bases from V and 11 bases from J, with 22 bases between. CDR1 is DFQATT, CDR2 SNEGSKA, per germline (reference sequence). The CDR3 nucleotides are TGCAGTGCTAGAGATGGAAGGAGTAGGGCCAATGAGCAGTACTTC. This codes for CSARDGRSRANEQYF.

This clonotype showed up just once. The V gene is TRBV10-3, the J gene TRBJ2-7; D is possibly TRBD1 (6 bases). Germline CDR1 ENHRY, CDR2 SYGVKD. With 8 bases removed from V and 7 bases from J, the gap between germline ends came to 15 bases. This CDR3 comprises 12 residues. The CDR3 coding sequence is TGTGCCATCGGACAGAGCCCAAGTGAGCAGTACTTC. Residues: CAIGQSPSEQYF.

This clonotype was observed a few times. The rearrangement joins TRBV11-2 to TRBJ2-5; 11 nucleotides match TRBD2. This CDR3 contains 16 residues. The germline CDR1 and CDR2 sequences are SGHAT and FQNNGV. V gave up 5 bases and J gave up 2 bases; unmatched junction bases: 7. The DNA for the CDR3 is TGTGCCAGCAGCCCTCTAGCGGGAGGTCAACAAGAGACCCAGTACTTC. Protein sequence: CASSPLAGGQQETQYF.

The gene calls are TRBV28 and TRBJ2-2; D gene ambiguous. This CDR3 is built from 12 residues. Germline V CDR1 and CDR2: MDHEN, SYDVKM. V was cut by 7 bases and J by 5 bases, with 8 bases left in between. The CDR3 here is CASTFRTGELFF. DNA for the CDR3: TGTGCCAGCACATTTCGGACCGGGGAGCTGTTTTTT.

The genes are TRBV12-3 or TRBV12-4 and TRBJ2-3; D perhaps matches TRBD1 (6 bases). V was clipped by 5 bases and J by 8 bases, with 17 bases between them. The CDR3 has 14 residues. The CDR3 bases are TGTGCCAGCAGTGAGAACAGGGACGTGGGTACGCAGTATTTT. It codes for CASSENRDVGTQYF.

The J gene is TRBJ2-7, the V gene TRBV12-3 or TRBV12-4; TRBD2 is a possible D gene (6 bases). V was shortened by 6 bases and J by 2 bases, with 17 bases between the two germline ends. CDR3 length: 15 residues. The CDR3 region is CASSRTEGHTYEQYF. As DNA, the CDR3 is TGTGCCAGCAGCCGCACGGAGGGGCATACCTACGAGCAGTACTTC.

The genes are TRBV21-1 and TRBJ2-1; TRBD2, the table's D call, lacks a check against the DNA. TRBV21-1 is a listed pseudogene. CDR3 size: 16 residues. CDR3 in amino acids: CASRWTSGSGSNEQFF. CDR3 DNA: TGTGCCAGCAGGTGGACTAGCGGGAGTGGGTCCAATGAGCAGTTCTTC.

The chain recombines TRBV27 with TRBJ2-3; D is possibly TRBD2 (7 bases). V was clipped by 8 bases and J by 4 bases, with 19 bases between them. Germline V gene data show CDR1 as MNHEY and CDR2 as SMNVEV (reference sequence). The CDR3 runs to 15 residues. The CDR3 DNA follows: TGTGCCAGCGGGCGGGGGACACAGTTCTCAGATACGCAGTATTTT. Its translation is CASGRGTQFSDTQYF.